This TCR beta chain was sequenced for a study of CD8 T cells in Susac syndrome. Study-wide results and limits: The study's TCR sequencing and HLA analysis covered a relatively small number of individuals, and the study acknowledged this. Clonal expansion did not appear in Susac syndrome CD4+ T cell repertoires.

Points on this clonotype: Antigen: not known.

Germline values: CDR1 LGHDT, CDR2 YNNKEL (reference sequence). V lost 3 bases and J lost 1, with 4 bases in between. The CDR3 runs 12 residues. In contrast to the negatively isolated CD8+ and CD4+ T cells, TEMRA cells were FACS-enriched. When the RNA was reverse transcribed, random hexamers were used with an input of roughly 0.45 to 1 ug. Amplification of TCR beta CDR3 across 54 Vbeta and 13 Jbeta was performed with immunoSEQ multiplex PCR. MiXCR, applied by TCRdb to the immunoSEQ multiplex PCR reads, yields one record per CDR3 protein. The sample gives around 230,000 distinct CDR3 sequences, 90% to 96% of which show up once; 0.08% to 0.11% is in the top ten.

This chain connects TRBV3-1 to TRBJ2-7; no clear D. This clonotype was obtained from a human donor with Susac syndrome. Sequencing was carried out using CD4+ T cells from PBMCs. CDR3 loop: CASSHQSYEQYF. CDR3 sequence (DNA): TGTGCCAGCAGCCATCAATCCTACGAGCAGTACTTC.